A single sample is the source of the 18 T cell receptor beta chains below, sequenced in a study of post-analysis software for immune sequencing data. The library was made from cDNA and included unique molecular identifiers. TCRdb reprocessed the PCR reads with MiXCR, giving one entry per CDR3 protein. The data hold a few hundred thousand distinct CDR3 sequences, with roughly 35% observed a single time. Their antigens remain unidentified. General observations from the study: Five or six TRBV segments, TRBV5-6, TRBV5-1 and TRBV20-1 among them, were found more frequent in patients than controls.

The specimen was blood. The receptor set was obtained from a girl aged 5-17 years with multiple sclerosis.

The rearrangement uses TRBV7-3 and TRBJ2-3; D may be TRBD1 (6 bases). CDR1 and CDR2 (germline): SGHTA, FQGTGA. This CDR3 region has 16 residues. The V end lost 2 bases, the J end lost 3 bases, and 15 bases lay between the germline ends. The CDR3 sequence is CASSLGAGVGTDTQYF. CDR3 in DNA: TGTGCCAGCAGCTTAGGCGCAGGGGTCGGGACAGATACGCAGTATTTT.

CDR3: CSALPGLSYEQYF. The CDR3, as DNA: TGCAGTGCTTTACCGGGATTATCCTACGAGCAGTACTTC. The rearrangement links TRBV20-1 to TRBJ2-7; the D gene is possibly TRBD2 (5 bases). The CDR3 extends over 13 amino acids. CDR1 and CDR2 from the germline V gene are DFQATT and SNEGSKA (reference sequence). V was shortened by 5 bases and J by 1 base, with 12 bases between the two germline ends.

The V and J genes are TRBV20-1 and TRBJ1-2; D might be TRBD1 (5 bases). CDR1 and CDR2 from the germline V gene are DFQATT and SNEGSKA (reference sequence). The CDR3 contains 16 residues. The germline V and J ends were trimmed by 0 bases and 0 bases, with 14 bases remaining between them. DNA for the CDR3: TGCAGTGCTAGAGATACCGGGACGAGCGCTAACTATGGCTACACCTTC. It encodes CSARDTGTSANYGYTF.

This clonotype was counted only a few times. The rearrangement joins TRBV30 to TRBJ2-7; D remains unclear. The CDR3 loop spans 15 amino acids. CDR1 is GTSNPN and CDR2 is SVGIG in the germline V gene (reference sequence). Trimming shortened V by 0 bases and J by 2 bases, and 14 bases separated the two germline ends. The DNA of the CDR3 is TGTGCCTGGAGTGTACAACACGCGCCTACCTACGAGCAGTACTTC. It yields the protein CAWSVQHAPTYEQYF.

This clonotype has a handful of counts. A far larger clone is a single base away, which makes a read error likely. This chain joins TRBV12-3 or TRBV12-4 and TRBJ2-7; D gene uncertain. The CDR3 length is 11 residues. V lost 7 bases to trimming and J lost 0 bases, with 4 bases between them. CDR3 DNA sequence: TGTGCCAGCAACCTCTCCTACGAGCAGTACTTC. Translation gives CASNLSYEQYF.

The sample holds a few counts of this clonotype. V gene TRBV15 combines with J gene TRBJ2-7, with 13 bases identical to TRBD2. Looked up from germline, CDR1 is LNHNV and CDR2 is YYDKDF (reference sequence). With V trimmed by 2 bases and J by 2 bases, 3 bases remained unmatched. The length of the CDR3 is 16 residues. The CDR3 sequence is CATSRQGTSGAYEQYF. The CDR3 region has the DNA TGTGCCACCAGCAGACAAGGGACTAGCGGGGCCTACGAGCAGTACTTC. The full variable domain, rest sourced from reference TRBV15 and TRBJ2-7, is DAMVIQNPRYQVTQFGKPVTLSCSQTLNHNVMYWYQQKSSQAPKLLFHYYDKDFNNEADTPDNFQSRRPNTSFCFLDIRSPGLGDTAMYLCATSRQGTSGAYEQYFGPGTRLTVT.

This chain joins TRBV7-3 and TRBJ2-1; the D gene could be TRBD1 or TRBD2 (6 bases each). This CDR3 comprises 15 residues. Germline V lookup: CDR1 SGHTA, CDR2 FQGTGA. Deletions cut 0 bases from V and 8 bases from J, with 14 bases between. Written as DNA, the CDR3 is TGTGCCAGCAGCTTAACGTTCAATAGGGGGGATGAGCAGTTCTTC. It specifies CASSLTFNRGDEQFF.

The V and J genes are TRBV4-3 and TRBJ1-3, with D unresolved. The CDR3 runs 15 residues. Trimming pared 1 base from V and 5 bases from J, leaving 12 bases between. Germline values: CDR1 LGHNA, CDR2 YSLEER. CDR3 sequence (DNA): TGCGCCAGCAGCCAAGCTACCGCTGTACGAAACACCATATATTTT. Translating it yields CASSQATAVRNTIYF.

Note on this clonotype: This may arise from a read error, as a much more abundant clone is one base away. The genes are TRBV4-1 and TRBJ2-4, with 8 nucleotides matching TRBD1. Trimming cost V 4 bases and J 1 base; bases outside gene matches: 6. The germline V gene encodes CDR1 MGHRA and CDR2 YSYEKL. The CDR3 is 16 amino acids. The CDR3: CASSRWTGKAKNIQYF. Written as DNA, the CDR3 is TGCGCCAGCAGCCGCTGGACAGGGAAGGCCAAAAACATTCAGTACTTC.

This chain links TRBV13 with TRBJ1-2, with unresolved D. Germline CDR1 PRHDT, CDR2 FYEKMQ (reference sequence). V was trimmed by 4 bases and J by 3 bases, leaving 6 bases between them. The CDR3 has 12 amino acids. CDR3 in amino acids: CASSSTYYGYTF. The CDR3 coding sequence is TGTGCCAGCAGCTCCACATACTATGGCTACACCTTC. The entire variable domain, with the rest obtained from reference TRBV13 and TRBJ1-2, is as follows: AAGVIQSPRHLIKEKRETATLKCYPIPRHDTVYWYQQGPGQDPQFLISFYEKMQSDKGSIPDRFSAQQFSDYHSELNMSSLELGDSALYFCASSSTYYGYTFGSGTRLTVV.

There are a few counts of this clonotype. The chain has TRBV29-1 and TRBJ2-1; a weak D match, TRBD1 (6 bases). The CDR3 runs 13 residues. Trimming stripped 5 bases from V and 4 bases from J, with 12 bases between. Germline lookup yields CDR1 SQVTM and CDR2 ANQGSEA. The CDR3 spells CSVPDRNYNEQFF. In DNA, the CDR3 is TGCAGCGTTCCTGACAGGAATTACAATGAGCAGTTCTTC.

This clonotype was seen only a few times. The chain uses TRBV28 and TRBJ2-5, with 7 bases fitting TRBD2. Germline assignment: CDR1 MDHEN and CDR2 SYDVKM. The CDR3 length is 13 residues. V lost 7 bases and J lost 2; bases outside the gene matches: 4. The CDR3 reads CASKLADQETQYF. The CDR3 bases are TGTGCCAGCAAGCTAGCGGATCAAGAGACCCAGTACTTC.

J is TRBJ1-2 and V is TRBV28; D gene uncertain. Trimming removed 10 bases at V and 3 bases at J, with 15 bases between. CDR3 length: 13 residues. Germline V CDR1 and CDR2: MDHEN, SYDVKM. The CDR3 region is CATRGRLDYGYTF. DNA for the CDR3: TGTGCCACCCGTGGGCGGTTAGACTATGGCTACACCTTC.

This clonotype was picked up many times. The chain couples TRBV6-5 to TRBJ1-1; TRBD1 matches at 8 bases. The V gene's germline CDR1 is MNHEY and CDR2 SVGAGI. The CDR3 covers 18 residues. J was trimmed by 0 bases and V by 4 bases; bases with no gene match: 13. The CDR3 DNA sequence: TGTGCCAGCAGTTTACCTTCGACAGGGGCTGGGATGAACACTGAAGCTTTCTTT. This sequence encodes CASSLPSTGAGMNTEAFF.

This clonotype came up a few times. The rearrangement links TRBV6-2 or TRBV6-3 to TRBJ1-5; 9 bases align to TRBD1. Germline values: CDR1 MNHEY, CDR2 SVGEGT. The V and J ends lost 6 bases and 2 bases, in that order; junction bases with no gene match: 8. The CDR3 covers 16 residues. This CDR3 is CASRKQGARGNQPQHF. CDR3 nucleotides: TGTGCCAGCAGAAAACAGGGGGCGAGAGGCAATCAGCCCCAGCATTTT.

The V and J genes are TRBV5-1 and TRBJ1-5; D is unclear. CDR3 size: 16 residues. CDR1 SGHRS and CDR2 YFSETQ come from the germline V gene. V lost 0 bases and J lost 0, with 10 bases in between. This chain's CDR3 is CASSLGPPYSNQPQHF. The CDR3 nucleotides are TGCGCCAGCAGCTTGGGTCCACCTTATAGCAATCAGCCCCAGCATTTT.

This clonotype has ten or more counts. This rearrangement joins TRBV7-2 to TRBJ2-7; TRBD2 is a possible D gene (6 bases). The CDR3 covers 14 residues. CDR1 is SGHTA and CDR2 is FQGNSA in the germline V gene. V was clipped by 2 bases and J by 2 bases, with 10 bases between them. CDR3 in amino acids: CASSLWAGPYEQYF. The CDR3 DNA reads as TGTGCCAGCAGCTTATGGGCGGGACCCTACGAGCAGTACTTC.

The chain is built from TRBV10-3 and TRBJ2-6; no clear D. The CDR3 sequence is 17 residues long. Per the germline V gene, CDR1 is ENHRY and CDR2 is SYGVKD. The V and J ends lost 2 bases and 0 bases respectively, with 11 bases between them. The CDR3 bases are TGTGCCATCAGTGAGAGGCAGGCAGACTCTGGGGCCAACGTCCTGACTTTC. This encodes CAISERQADSGANVLTF.